The 8 T cell receptor beta chains below all came from one sample that was sequenced in a study of T cell responses to AZD1222 COVID-19 vaccine. Produced via immunoSEQ multiplex PCR; TCRdb's table is partial and in-frame only. Of some 130,000 clones in the sample, approximately 80% were seen once. Specimen: peripheral blood, collected on day 0 of AZD1222 vaccination. The receptors here all came from an adult in good health.

The gene calls are TRBV6-6 and TRBJ2-1, with 11 bases matching TRBD1. This CDR3 is 16 amino acids long. Germline V gives CDR1 MNHNY, CDR2 SVGAGI (reference sequence). The junction had 8 bases not matched to a gene; V was cut back by 5 bases and J by 5 bases. The CDR3 bases are TGTGCCAGCAGTGGCAGGACAGGGGGCATCGACAATGAGCAGTTCTTC. It is translated as CASSGRTGGIDNEQFF.

This clone has a handful of counts. This chain joins TRBV29-1 and TRBJ1-1; D possibly corresponds to TRBD1 (6 bases). There are 13 residues in the CDR3. V was pared by 8 bases and J by 3 bases, with 16 bases between. Germline V gene sequence: CDR1 SQVTM, CDR2 ANQGSEA. Written as DNA, the CDR3 is TGCAGCACCCGGACAGATAGTTACACTGAAGCTTTCTTT. It yields the protein CSTRTDSYTEAFF.

This chain connects TRBV7-8 to TRBJ1-4, with 8 bases identical to TRBD1. The CDR3 is 14 residues long. The V gene's germline CDR1 is SGHVS and CDR2 FQNEAQ. After removal of 5 bases from V and 5 bases from J, the junction contained 4 bases not matched to a gene. CDR3 bases: TGTGCCAGCAGCCGACAGGGGAACAATGAAAAACTGTTTTTT. Translated, it gives CASSRQGNNEKLFF. Filled out from reference TRBV7-8 and TRBJ1-4, the complete variable domain reads GAGVSQSPRYKVAKRGQDVALRCDPISGHVSLFWYQQALGQGPEFLTYFQNEAQLDKSGLPSDRFFAERPEGSVSTLKIQRTQQEDSAVYLCASSRQGNNEKLFFGSGTQLSVL.

In this sample, this clone turned up once. The V call is TRBV9, the J call TRBJ2-7; D possibly uses TRBD1 or TRBD2 (6 bases each). The CDR3 is 16 amino acids. Trimming shortened V by 1 base and J by 9 bases, and 23 bases separated the two germline ends. Germline CDR1 is SGDLS and CDR2 is YYNGEE. The CDR3 DNA reads as TGTGCCAGCAGCGTAAGCGCCGGGGGCAGTAATAGCGGGCAGTACTTC. Its translation: CASSVSAGGSNSGQYF.

In this sample, this clone turned up once. The V gene is TRBV4-1, the J gene TRBJ1-2; D not resolved. The CDR3 totals 17 residues. Trimming removed 2 bases at V and 4 bases at J, with 20 bases between. Germline values: CDR1 MGHRA, CDR2 YSYEKL. This CDR3 is CASSQRSEAAWVYGYTF. The CDR3 DNA follows: TGCGCCAGCAGCCAAAGATCTGAGGCGGCCTGGGTCTATGGCTACACCTTC.

The chain uses TRBV27 and TRBJ2-1, with TRBD2 identical over 9 bases. V gave up 5 bases and J gave up 4 bases; unmatched junction bases: 18. Germline V gives CDR1 MNHEY, CDR2 SMNVEV (reference sequence). This CDR3 is 19 amino acids long. The chain's CDR3 is CASSPSSGASYRYYNEQFF. The CDR3, as DNA: TGTGCCAGCAGTCCATCTAGCGGGGCTTCGTACAGATATTACAATGAGCAGTTCTTC.

V gene TRBV5-1 combines with J gene TRBJ2-1; D is uncertain. The V end lost 1 base, the J end lost 5 bases, and 4 bases lay between the germline ends. CDR3 size: 12 residues. Germline CDR1 and CDR2: SGHRS and YFSETQ. The CDR3 here is CASSLSNNEQFF. In DNA form, the CDR3 reads TGCGCCAGCAGCTTGTCGAACAATGAGCAGTTCTTC.

This chain joins TRBV19 and TRBJ1-5; D unresolved. The CDR3 is 14 residues long. Germline CDR1 reads LNHDA; CDR2 reads SQIVND (reference sequence). V was cut by 3 bases and J by 1 base, with 7 bases left in between. For the CDR3, the DNA is TGTGCCAGTAGTATTGGCAAGAGCAATCAGCCCCAGCATTTT. Translated: CASSIGKSNQPQHF.